Below are 15 T cell receptor beta chains sequenced from a single sample in a study of identical twins. TCRdb reanalysed the 5' RACE reads using MiXCR and keeps one entry per CDR3 protein. Altogether some 570,000 distinct CDR3 sequences are present, around 20% being singletons, with the ten largest covering 0.48%. The same data also went into a second study, on yellow fever vaccine responses in identical twins.

The sample was CD4+ T cells sorted from blood. The receptors come from a young woman in good health.

The chain carries TRBV10-3 and TRBJ2-1, with D perhaps matching TRBD2 (6 bases). Trimming pared 2 bases from V and 2 bases from J, leaving 16 bases between. Looked up from germline, CDR1 is ENHRY and CDR2 is SYGVKD. This CDR3 has 17 residues. The CDR3 sequence is CAISEDWVADPYNEQFF. In DNA, the CDR3 is TGTGCCATCAGTGAGGATTGGGTAGCGGACCCCTACAATGAGCAGTTCTTC.

The gene calls are TRBV24-1 and TRBJ2-1, with 8 bases that match TRBD2. From germline, CDR1 is KGHDR and CDR2 SFDVKD. Unmatched junction bases numbered 10, after V lost 3 bases and J lost 7 bases. This CDR3 has 16 residues. CDR3 DNA sequence: TGTGCCACCAGTGATACAGCGGGAGTCAGGGGTAATGAGCAGTTCTTC. Protein sequence: CATSDTAGVRGNEQFF.

The gene calls are TRBV11-2 and TRBJ2-7; D perhaps matches TRBD2 (5 bases). This CDR3 has 15 residues. V lost 5 bases and J 2 bases, leaving 16 bases between the germline ends. Germline lookup yields CDR1 SGHAT and CDR2 FQNNGV. CDR3 DNA sequence: TGTGCCAGCAGCCAGAGGGCGGAGGCTGCCTACGAGCAGTACGTC. This gives the protein CASSQRAEAAYEQYV.

The rearrangement links TRBV2 to TRBJ2-4, with D perhaps assigned TRBD1 or TRBD2 (5 bases each). The CDR3 loop spans 18 amino acids. Trimming took off 2 bases at V and 0 bases at J, with 17 bases between the two ends. CDR1 SNHLY and CDR2 FYNNEI come from the germline V gene. CDR3 bases: TGTGCCAGCAGTGAAAGGCTCGGGGCTACGTTAGCCAAAAACATTCAGTACTTC. Protein sequence: CASSERLGATLAKNIQYF.

This clonotype was observed a few times. The chain carries TRBV5-6 and TRBJ2-2; D gene unclear. The germline gives CDR1 SGHDT, CDR2 YYEEEE. The CDR3 has 15 residues. With 1 base removed from V and 2 bases from J, the gap between germline ends came to 9 bases. The CDR3: CASSLPDGNTGELFF. The CDR3 DNA reads as TGTGCCAGCAGCTTGCCCGACGGTAACACCGGGGAGCTGTTTTTT.

V usage is TRBV11-1 and J usage is TRBJ2-6, with D unresolved. The germline gives CDR1 SGHAT, CDR2 FQDESV (reference sequence). Trimming cost V 1 base and J 0 bases, with 13 bases left between them. This CDR3 has 18 residues. The CDR3 is CASSLVVLENSGANVLTF. The CDR3 nucleotides read TGTGCCAGCAGCTTAGTTGTACTCGAAAACTCTGGGGCCAACGTCCTGACTTTC.

This chain uses TRBV11-2 with TRBJ2-1; D uncertain. This CDR3 has 15 amino acids. The V end was cut by 5 bases, the J end by 5 bases, with 16 bases between. Germline assignment: CDR1 SGHAT and CDR2 FQNNGV. CDR3 bases: TGTGCCAGCAGCCTCCGTTGGCAGATAAACAATGAGCAGTTCTTC. It translates to CASSLRWQINNEQFF.

This clonotype has more than one count but fewer than ten. The V call is TRBV24-1, the J call TRBJ2-2, with no clear D. V shed 9 bases and J shed 5 bases, with 6 bases lying between them. In germline, CDR1 is KGHDR, CDR2 SFDVKD. This CDR3 is built from 11 residues. The CDR3 DNA reads as TGTGCCACCTCCAAAACCGGGGAGCTGTTTTTT. This gives the protein CATSKTGELFF.

The rearrangement joins TRBV19 to TRBJ2-1; 8 bases map to TRBD2. Germline V gene sequence: CDR1 LNHDA, CDR2 SQIVND (reference sequence). Trimming cost V 5 bases and J 6 bases; bases outside gene matches: 6. The CDR3 is 14 amino acids. This CDR3 reads CASSDRSGTNEQFF. The DNA for the CDR3 is TGTGCCAGTAGTGACCGTAGCGGGACCAATGAGCAGTTCTTC. The full variable domain, rest sourced from reference TRBV19 and TRBJ2-1, is DGGITQSPKYLFRKEGQNVTLSCEQNLNHDAMYWYRQDPGQGLRLIYYSQIVNDFQKGDIAEGYSVSREKKESFPLTVTSAQKNPTAFYLCASSDRSGTNEQFFGPGTRLTVL.

This clonotype was seen more than once but under ten times. V is TRBV7-2 and J is TRBJ2-1; 12 nucleotides align to TRBD2. This CDR3 is built from 17 residues. V was pared by 5 bases and J by 0 bases, with 5 bases of the junction left unmatched. Per germline, CDR1 SGHTA and CDR2 FQGNSA. This CDR3 is CASSKLLAGGSYNEQFF. CDR3 DNA: TGTGCCAGCAGCAAACTACTAGCGGGGGGCTCCTACAATGAGCAGTTCTTC.

The V and J genes are TRBV20-1 and TRBJ1-1; D gene ambiguous. This CDR3 region has 10 residues. CDR1 and CDR2 from the germline V gene are DFQATT and SNEGSKA (reference sequence). V was pared by 5 bases and J by 7 bases, with 8 bases between. The CDR3 loop is CSAGRGEAFF. The CDR3 coding sequence is TGCAGTGCTGGGCGAGGTGAAGCTTTCTTT.

This chain uses TRBV19 with TRBJ2-1; tentative D call: TRBD2 (6 bases). Trimming pared 5 bases from V and 5 bases from J, leaving 13 bases between. The CDR3 consists of 14 residues. Germline V gene data show CDR1 as LNHDA and CDR2 as SQIVND (reference sequence). The CDR3 DNA is TGTGCCAGTAGTCTCCGGGAGTCCCACAATGAGCAGTTCTTC. It translates to CASSLRESHNEQFF.

This rearrangement joins TRBV7-9 to TRBJ1-1; D remains unclear. Germline V lookup: CDR1 SEHNR, CDR2 FQNEAQ (reference sequence). There are 13 residues in the CDR3. The ends were cut back, 3 bases at V and 4 bases at J, with 9 bases in the middle. The CDR3 spells CASSFVLGTEAFF. The CDR3 DNA sequence: TGTGCCAGCAGCTTTGTTTTAGGCACTGAAGCTTTCTTT.

This clonotype was detected only a few times. The V gene is TRBV15, the J gene TRBJ2-1, with 9 bases that match TRBD2. CDR3 length: 16 residues. In germline, CDR1 is LNHNV, CDR2 YYDKDF (reference sequence). V shed 2 bases and J 4 bases; nucleotides not matched to a gene: 6. The CDR3 sequence is CATSRRREGTYNEQFF. CDR3 bases: TGTGCCACCAGCAGAAGGCGGGAGGGCACTTACAATGAGCAGTTCTTC.

This clonotype was found a few times. The V gene is TRBV4-1, the J gene TRBJ2-4; a possible D gene is TRBD1 (6 bases). The germline CDR1 and CDR2 sequences are MGHRA and YSYEKL. Deletions cut 1 base from V and 0 bases from J, with 10 bases between. The CDR3 covers 16 residues. CDR3 nucleotides: TGCGCCAGCAGCCAAGCAGGGACAAAAGCCAAAAACATTCAGTACTTC. This codes for CASSQAGTKAKNIQYF.